The entry that follows covers one TCR beta chain sequence. What it binds is unknown. The data originate from a study of T-cell memory formation after mild COVID-19. Whole-study findings and limits: Clones from the second wave (peaking day 37) had unconfirmed SARS-CoV-2 specificity.

V was cut by 0 bases and J by 4 bases, with 12 bases left in between. CDR1 DFQATT and CDR2 SNEGSKA come from the germline V gene (reference sequence). The CDR3 loop spans 14 amino acids. MiXCR was run by TCRdb on the 5' RACE reads, yielding one entry per CDR3 protein. The table has 150,000 to 200,000 distinct CDR3 sequences, roughly 17% seen once. The sequencing input was PBMCs or a T cell subset sorted from them (not recorded which). This TCR came from an adult woman who had mild COVID-19 (a few samples of this study predate the infection). Cell type and time point are not known. The genes are TRBV20-1 and TRBJ1-1, with D tentatively TRBD1 (6 bases). CDR3 nucleotide sequence: TGCAGTGCTAGAGAGGGGGGGCAAATCACTGAAGCTTTCTTT. Protein product: CSAREGGQITEAFF.